These 5 T cell receptor beta chains were all obtained from the same sample, sequenced in a study of Tregs in tolerant kidney transplant recipients. Their antigens are not known. Measured with immunoSEQ multiplex PCR; TCRdb has only the in-frame clones, and not every one. The sample has 35,000 to 50,000 clones, around 95% seen once; the top ten hold approximately 0.4%. The sequenced sample consisted of Tregs from blood cultured with allogeneic cells. The receptors come from a human donor in good health.

The chain links TRBV5-4 to TRBJ2-7, with D unclear. The CDR3 is 14 amino acids. Germline CDR1 is SGHNT and CDR2 is YYREEE (reference sequence). Trimming pared 0 bases from V and 9 bases from J, leaving 16 bases between. In nucleotides, the CDR3 is TGTGCCAGCAGCTTGGAGGTACTGGGCACGATGCAGTACTTC. This translates into CASSLEVLGTMQYF.

This chain connects TRBV6-6 to TRBJ1-1; the D gene is possibly TRBD1 (5 bases). V dropped 8 bases and J dropped 2 bases, with 12 bases sitting between them. The germline gives CDR1 MNHNY, CDR2 SVGAGI (reference sequence). CDR3 size: 13 residues. The CDR3 DNA is TGTGCCAGCGGCAGGGCTGCAAACACTGAAGCTTTCTTT. Its translation: CASGRAANTEAFF.

V usage is TRBV6-6 and J usage is TRBJ2-3; D uncertain. This CDR3 contains 14 residues. Looked up from germline, CDR1 is MNHNY and CDR2 is SVGAGI (reference sequence). V lost 7 bases and J lost 0, with 11 bases in between. The CDR3 DNA follows: TGTGCCAGCAAACGACACTCGAGCACAGATACGCAGTATTTT. Its protein is CASKRHSSTDTQYF.

The J gene is TRBJ1-2, the V gene TRBV20-1, with 9 bases identical to TRBD1. CDR1 and CDR2 (germline): DFQATT, SNEGSKA (reference sequence). The CDR3 is 11 amino acids. V shed 8 bases and J 4 bases; nucleotides not matched to a gene: 2. The CDR3 loop reads CSTGQGYGYTF. The CDR3 DNA is TGCAGTACGGGACAGGGCTATGGCTACACCTTC.

The chain uses TRBV6-1 and TRBJ2-7; D is ambiguous. The CDR3 length is 12 residues. Germline V CDR1 and CDR2: MNHNS, SASEGT. V lost 6 bases to trimming and J lost 3 bases, with 9 bases between them. CDR3: CASRESVYEQYF. In nucleotides, the CDR3 is TGTGCCAGCAGGGAGTCGGTCTACGAGCAGTACTTC.